Sequencing of this T cell receptor beta chain was carried out in a study of Siglec-9 on CD8 T cells in melanoma. CDR3 length: 16 amino acids. Germline trimming cut 0 bases from V and 5 bases from J; bases unmatched to any gene: 6. CDR1 is SEHNR, CDR2 FQNEAQ, per germline (reference sequence). About this clone itself: Its antigen is not identified.

Repertoires were generated with immunoSEQ multiplex PCR, while TCRdb's copy carries only in-frame clones and drops some. The sample holds around 39,000 clones, about 80% seen once. Findings of the study overall: An effector memory CD8+ T-cell subset seemingly accumulating in melanoma was reportedly marked and regulated by Siglec-9.

The chain uses TRBV7-9 and TRBJ2-5; 10 bases fit TRBD1. Sequenced material: Siglec-9- CD8+ T cells sorted from blood. The sequence was obtained from a human donor in good health. The CDR3 region has the DNA TGTGCCAGCAGCTTAGCAGTCTTGGACAGGGGGGAGACCCAGTACTTC. This sequence encodes CASSLAVLDRGETQYF.